The 3 T cell receptor beta chains given below trace back to one sample, sequenced in a study of blood T cell repertoires in COVID-19. TCRdb's copy holds only in-frame clones and misses some; the assay was immunoSEQ multiplex PCR. The sample yields 150,000 to 200,000 clones, over 75% seen once. The sample consisted of peripheral blood. These receptors were collected from a woman in her sixties or seventies with acute or convalescent COVID-19.

The chain recombines TRBV7-2 with TRBJ2-2; D might be TRBD2 (5 bases). The V gene lost 2 bases and the J gene lost 1 base, with 11 bases spanning the gap. Germline V gene lookup returns CDR1 SGHTA and CDR2 FQGNSA. The CDR3 has 16 amino acids. The CDR3 spells CASSLSVALNTGELFF. The CDR3, as DNA: TGTGCCAGCAGCTTAAGCGTAGCGTTGAACACCGGGGAGCTGTTTTTT.

The rearrangement links TRBV19 to TRBJ2-7; 12 nucleotides align to TRBD2. CDR3 length: 15 residues. Trimming took 3 bases from V and 6 from J; bases not matched to a gene: 6. Looked up from germline, CDR1 is LNHDA and CDR2 is SQIVND (reference sequence). The CDR3 sequence is CASSITLAGGSEQYF. The CDR3, as DNA: TGTGCCAGTAGTATCACACTAGCGGGAGGCTCCGAGCAGTACTTC. The whole variable domain, remainder taken from reference TRBV19 and TRBJ2-7, is DGGITQSPKYLFRKEGQNVTLSCEQNLNHDAMYWYRQDPGQGLRLIYYSQIVNDFQKGDIAEGYSVSREKKESFPLTVTSAQKNPTAFYLCASSITLAGGSEQYFGPGTRLTVT.

The chain couples TRBV6-6 to TRBJ2-1, with D perhaps TRBD2 (5 bases). CDR3 length equals 13 residues. Trimming removed 4 bases at V and 4 bases at J, with 8 bases between. Germline CDR1 is MNHNY and CDR2 is SVGAGI (reference sequence). The CDR3 bases are TGTGCCAGCAGTTCTCAGCGGTACAATGAGCAGTTCTTC. Protein: CASSSQRYNEQFF.